This T cell receptor beta chain is from a study of post-analysis software for immune sequencing data. Overall study context: The disease courses covered relapsing-remitting, secondary progressive and progressive-relapsing multiple sclerosis. Findings and limits, study-wide: Relative to controls, patients had a few TRBV segments at higher frequency, with TRBV5-6, TRBV5-1 and TRBV20-1 among these. Samples prepared in the same batch strongly co-clustered by F measure. When compared against controls, multiple sclerosis patients showed significantly lower normalized Chao1 diversity.

In regard to this clonotype: The antigen is unknown.

Trimming took off 7 bases at V and 7 bases at J, with 19 bases between the two ends. Germline V lookup: CDR1 SQVTM, CDR2 ANQGSEA. This CDR3 has 13 residues. Incorporated into the TCR beta cDNA libraries were unique molecular identifiers, which served to reduce PCR and sequencing biases. One entry per CDR3 protein results from TCRdb running MiXCR on the PCR reads. The sample records around 700,000 distinct CDR3 sequences, approximately 59% being singletons. This rearrangement joins TRBV29-1 to TRBJ1-2, with D tentatively TRBD1 (5 bases). This TCR derives from a girl aged 2 to 10 with multiple sclerosis. Sequences were obtained from blood. The CDR3 bases are TGCAGCGGAGGCGAAGCCGGGGGAGGTGGCTACACCTTC. Amino acid sequence: CSGGEAGGGGYTF.